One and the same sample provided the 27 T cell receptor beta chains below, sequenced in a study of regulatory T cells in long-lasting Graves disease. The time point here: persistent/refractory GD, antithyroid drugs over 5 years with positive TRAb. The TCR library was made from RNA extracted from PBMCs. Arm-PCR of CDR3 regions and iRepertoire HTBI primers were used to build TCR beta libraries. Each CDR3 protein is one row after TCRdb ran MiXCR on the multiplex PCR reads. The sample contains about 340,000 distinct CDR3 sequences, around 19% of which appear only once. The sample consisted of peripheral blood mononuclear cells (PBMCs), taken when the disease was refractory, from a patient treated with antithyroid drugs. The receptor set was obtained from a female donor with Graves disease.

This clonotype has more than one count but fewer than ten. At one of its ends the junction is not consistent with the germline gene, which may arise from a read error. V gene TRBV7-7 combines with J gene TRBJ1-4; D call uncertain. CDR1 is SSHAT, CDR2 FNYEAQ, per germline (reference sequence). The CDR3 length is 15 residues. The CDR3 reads CASSPTTNLGEKLFF. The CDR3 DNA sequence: TGTGCTAGCAGTCCGACAACCAACCTGGGAGAAAAACTGTTTTTT. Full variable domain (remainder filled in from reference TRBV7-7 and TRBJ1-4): GAGVSQSPRYKVTKRGQDVTLRCDPISSHATLYWYQQALGQGPEFLTYFNYEAQPDKSGLPSDRFSAERPEGSISTLTIQRTEQRDSAMYRCASSPTTNLGEKLFFGSGTQLSVL.

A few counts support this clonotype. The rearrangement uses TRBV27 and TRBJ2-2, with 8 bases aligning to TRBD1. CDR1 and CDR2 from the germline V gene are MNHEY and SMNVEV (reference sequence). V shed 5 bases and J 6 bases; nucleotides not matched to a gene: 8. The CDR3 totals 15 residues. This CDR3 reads CASSLGQGAAGELFF. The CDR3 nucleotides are TGTGCCAGCAGTCTCGGGCAGGGGGCCGCCGGGGAGCTGTTTTTT.

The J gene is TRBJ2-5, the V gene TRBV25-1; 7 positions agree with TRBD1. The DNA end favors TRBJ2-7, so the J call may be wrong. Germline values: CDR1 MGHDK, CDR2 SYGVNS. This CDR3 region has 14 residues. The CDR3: CASSRPGQYYEQYF. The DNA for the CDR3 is TGTGCCAGCAGTAGACCGGGACAGTACTACGAGCAGTACTTC.

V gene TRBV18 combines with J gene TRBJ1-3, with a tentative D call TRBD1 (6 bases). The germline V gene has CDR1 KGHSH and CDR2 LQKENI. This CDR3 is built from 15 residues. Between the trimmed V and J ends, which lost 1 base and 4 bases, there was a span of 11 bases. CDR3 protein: CASSPRPGEGNTIYF. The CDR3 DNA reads TGTGCCAGCTCACCACGTCCAGGGGAAGGAAACACCATATATTTT.

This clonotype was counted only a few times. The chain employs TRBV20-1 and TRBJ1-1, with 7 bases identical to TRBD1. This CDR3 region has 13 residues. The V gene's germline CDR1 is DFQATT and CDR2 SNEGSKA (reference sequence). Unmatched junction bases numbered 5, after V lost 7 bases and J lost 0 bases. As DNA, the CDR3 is TGCAGTGTTAACAGGGGAATGAACACTGAAGCTTTCTTT. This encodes CSVNRGMNTEAFF.

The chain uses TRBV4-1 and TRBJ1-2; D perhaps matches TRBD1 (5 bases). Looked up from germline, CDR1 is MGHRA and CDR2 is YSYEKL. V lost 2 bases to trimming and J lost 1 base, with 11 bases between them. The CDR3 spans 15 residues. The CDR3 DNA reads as TGCGCCAGCAGCCAAAGCGGGGGTAATAACTATGGCTACACCTTC. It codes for CASSQSGGNNYGYTF.

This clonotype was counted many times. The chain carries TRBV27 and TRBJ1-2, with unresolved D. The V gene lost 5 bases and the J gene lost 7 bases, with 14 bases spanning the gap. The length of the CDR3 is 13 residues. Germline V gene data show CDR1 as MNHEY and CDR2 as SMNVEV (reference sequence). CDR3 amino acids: CASSAGPSGGYTF. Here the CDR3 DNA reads TGTGCCAGCAGTGCCGGGCCCAGCGGTGGCTACACCTTC.

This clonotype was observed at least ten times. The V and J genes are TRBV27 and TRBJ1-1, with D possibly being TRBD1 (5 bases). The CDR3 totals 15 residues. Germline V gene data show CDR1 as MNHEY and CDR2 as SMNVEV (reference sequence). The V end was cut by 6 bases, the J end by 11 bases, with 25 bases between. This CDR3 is CASSTRWGGYGGAFF. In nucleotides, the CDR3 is TGTGCCAGCAGCACTCGATGGGGGGGATACGGCGGGGCTTTCTTT.

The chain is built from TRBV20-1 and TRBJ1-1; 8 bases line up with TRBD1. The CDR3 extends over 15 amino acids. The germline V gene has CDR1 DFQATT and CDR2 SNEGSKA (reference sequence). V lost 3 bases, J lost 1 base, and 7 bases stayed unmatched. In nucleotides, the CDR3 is TGCAGTGCTAGCCGAGCCGGGACAGGGAACACTGAAGCTTTCTTT. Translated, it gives CSASRAGTGNTEAFF.

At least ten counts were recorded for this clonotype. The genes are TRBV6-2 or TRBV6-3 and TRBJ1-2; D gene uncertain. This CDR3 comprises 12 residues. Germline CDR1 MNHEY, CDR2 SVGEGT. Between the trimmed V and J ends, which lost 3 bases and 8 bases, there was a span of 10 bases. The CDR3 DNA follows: TGTGCCAGCAGTTATCCAGCCCAAGGCTACACCTTC. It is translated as CASSYPAQGYTF.

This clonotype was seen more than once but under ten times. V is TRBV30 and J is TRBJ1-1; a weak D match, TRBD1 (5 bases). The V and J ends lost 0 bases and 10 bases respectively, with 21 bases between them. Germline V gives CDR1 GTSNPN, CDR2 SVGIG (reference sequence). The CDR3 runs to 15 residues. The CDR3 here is CAWSVLRGPTAGAFF. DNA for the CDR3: TGTGCCTGGAGTGTACTCCGGGGCCCGACGGCGGGAGCTTTCTTT.

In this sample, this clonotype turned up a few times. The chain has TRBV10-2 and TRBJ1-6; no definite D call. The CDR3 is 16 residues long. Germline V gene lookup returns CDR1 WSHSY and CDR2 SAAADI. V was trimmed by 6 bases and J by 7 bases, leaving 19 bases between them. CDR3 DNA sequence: TGCGCCAGCAGCTCCACTGTCCTTATCCTGAATTCACCCCTCCACTTT. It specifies CASSSTVLILNSPLHF.

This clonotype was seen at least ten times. Written as DNA, the CDR3 is TGCGCCAGCAAAACAGTTTATAATGAAAAACTGTTTTTT. It is translated as CASKTVYNEKLFF. The chain combines TRBV10-2 with TRBJ1-4, with D unclear. The CDR3 runs 13 residues. V lost 7 bases to trimming and J lost 4 bases, with 10 bases between them. The germline gives CDR1 WSHSY, CDR2 SAAADI.

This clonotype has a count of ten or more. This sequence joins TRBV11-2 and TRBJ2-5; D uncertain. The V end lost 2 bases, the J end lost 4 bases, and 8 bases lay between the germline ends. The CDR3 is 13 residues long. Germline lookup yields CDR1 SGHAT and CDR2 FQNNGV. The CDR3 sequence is CASSLTRIETQYF. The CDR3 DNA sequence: TGTGCCAGCAGCTTAACAAGGATAGAGACCCAGTACTTC.

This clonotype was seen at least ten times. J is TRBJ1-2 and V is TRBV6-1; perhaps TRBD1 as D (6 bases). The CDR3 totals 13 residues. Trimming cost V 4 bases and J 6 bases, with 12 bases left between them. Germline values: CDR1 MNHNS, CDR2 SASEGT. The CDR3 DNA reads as TGTGCCAGCAGTGTCCAGGGGAGTAATGGCTACACCTTC. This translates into CASSVQGSNGYTF.

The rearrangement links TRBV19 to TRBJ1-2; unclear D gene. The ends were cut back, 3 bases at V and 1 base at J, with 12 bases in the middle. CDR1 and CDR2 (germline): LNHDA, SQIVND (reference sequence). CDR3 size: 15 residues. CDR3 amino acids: CASSIGRGDNYGYTF. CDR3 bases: TGTGCCAGTAGTATCGGCCGGGGAGATAACTATGGCTACACCTTC.

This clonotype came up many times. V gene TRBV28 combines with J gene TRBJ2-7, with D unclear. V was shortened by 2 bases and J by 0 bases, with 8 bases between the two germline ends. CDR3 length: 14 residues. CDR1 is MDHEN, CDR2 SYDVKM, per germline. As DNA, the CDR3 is TGTGCCAGCAGTTTAACTGGGTTCTCCTACGAGCAGTACTTC. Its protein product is CASSLTGFSYEQYF.

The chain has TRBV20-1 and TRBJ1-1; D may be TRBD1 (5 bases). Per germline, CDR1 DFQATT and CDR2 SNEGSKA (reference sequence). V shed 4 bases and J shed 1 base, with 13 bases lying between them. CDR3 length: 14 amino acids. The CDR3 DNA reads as TGCAGTGCTAACCCCCAGGGAGAGAACACTGAAGCTTTCTTT. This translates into CSANPQGENTEAFF.

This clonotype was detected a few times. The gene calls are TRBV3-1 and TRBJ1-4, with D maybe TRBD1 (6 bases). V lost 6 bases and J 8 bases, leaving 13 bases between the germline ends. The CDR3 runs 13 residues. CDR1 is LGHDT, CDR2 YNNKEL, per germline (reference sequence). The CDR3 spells CASRLAGTEKLFF. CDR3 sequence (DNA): TGTGCCAGCAGACTTGCCGGGACAGAAAAACTGTTTTTT.

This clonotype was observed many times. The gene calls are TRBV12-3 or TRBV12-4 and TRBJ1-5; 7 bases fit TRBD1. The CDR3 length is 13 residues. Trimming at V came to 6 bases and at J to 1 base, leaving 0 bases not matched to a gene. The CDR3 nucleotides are TGTGCCAGCAGGACAGGGAGCAATCAGCCCCAGCATTTT. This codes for CASRTGSNQPQHF.

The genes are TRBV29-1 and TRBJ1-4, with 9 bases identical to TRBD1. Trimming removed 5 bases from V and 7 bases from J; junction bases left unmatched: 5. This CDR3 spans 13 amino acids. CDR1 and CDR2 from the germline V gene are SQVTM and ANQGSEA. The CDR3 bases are TGCAGCGTTAGGGACAGGGAGGGTGAAAAACTGTTTTTT. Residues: CSVRDREGEKLFF.

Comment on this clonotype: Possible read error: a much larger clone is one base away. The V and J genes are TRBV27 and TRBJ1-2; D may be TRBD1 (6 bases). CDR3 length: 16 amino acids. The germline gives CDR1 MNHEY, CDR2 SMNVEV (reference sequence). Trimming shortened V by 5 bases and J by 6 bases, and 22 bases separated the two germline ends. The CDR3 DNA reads TGTGCCAGCAGTCCAACCTCCCCGGCCAGGGGTAATGGCTACACCTTC. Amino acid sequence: CASSPTSPARGNGYTF.

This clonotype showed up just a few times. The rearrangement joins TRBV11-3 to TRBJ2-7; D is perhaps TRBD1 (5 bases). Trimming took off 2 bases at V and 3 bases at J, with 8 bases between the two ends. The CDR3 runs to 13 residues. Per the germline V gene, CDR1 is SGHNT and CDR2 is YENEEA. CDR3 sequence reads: CASSLQQDYEQYF. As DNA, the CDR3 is TGTGCCAGCAGCTTACAACAGGACTACGAGCAGTACTTC. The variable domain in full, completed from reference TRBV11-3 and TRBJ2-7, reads EAGVVQSPRYKIIEKKQPVAFWCNPISGHNTLYWYLQNLGQGPELLIRYENEEAVDDSQLPKDRFSAERLKGVDSTLKIQPAELGDSAVYLCASSLQQDYEQYFGPGTRLTVT.

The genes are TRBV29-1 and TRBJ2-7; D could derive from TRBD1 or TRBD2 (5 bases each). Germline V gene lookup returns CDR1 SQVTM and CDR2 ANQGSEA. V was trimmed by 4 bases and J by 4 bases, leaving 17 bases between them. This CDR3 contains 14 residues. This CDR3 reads CSVAGWRQRYEQYF. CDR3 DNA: TGCAGCGTTGCGGGGTGGCGACAGAGATACGAGCAGTACTTC.

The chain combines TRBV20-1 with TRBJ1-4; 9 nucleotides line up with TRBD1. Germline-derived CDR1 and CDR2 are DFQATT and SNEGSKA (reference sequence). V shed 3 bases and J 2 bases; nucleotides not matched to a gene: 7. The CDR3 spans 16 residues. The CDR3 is CSARGGQGFTNEKLFF. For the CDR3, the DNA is TGCAGTGCTAGGGGGGGACAGGGATTCACTAATGAAAAACTGTTTTTT.

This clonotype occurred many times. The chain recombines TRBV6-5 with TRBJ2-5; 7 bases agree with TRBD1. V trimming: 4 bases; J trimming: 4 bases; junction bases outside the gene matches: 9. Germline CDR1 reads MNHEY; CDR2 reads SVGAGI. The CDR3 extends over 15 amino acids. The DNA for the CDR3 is TGTGCCAGCAGTTTAAAAGACAGGGTTGGAGAGACCCAGTACTTC. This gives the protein CASSLKDRVGETQYF.

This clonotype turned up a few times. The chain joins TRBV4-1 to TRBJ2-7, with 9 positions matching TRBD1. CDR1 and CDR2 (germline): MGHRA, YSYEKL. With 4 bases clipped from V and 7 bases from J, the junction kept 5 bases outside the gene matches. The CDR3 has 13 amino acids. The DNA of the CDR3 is TGCGCCAGCAGCCGCCGACAGGGGGAAGAGCAGTACTTC. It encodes CASSRRQGEEQYF.